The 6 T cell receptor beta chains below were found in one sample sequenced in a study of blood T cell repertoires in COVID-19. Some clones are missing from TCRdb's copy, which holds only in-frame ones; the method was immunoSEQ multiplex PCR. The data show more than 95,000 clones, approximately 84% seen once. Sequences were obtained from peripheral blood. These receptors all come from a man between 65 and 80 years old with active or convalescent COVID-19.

CDR3 sequence (DNA): TGTGCCAGTAGTATAGATCGAGATGGGGCAGGTGAGCAGTTCTTC. Its translation is CASSIDRDGAGEQFF. The chain has TRBV19 and TRBJ2-1, with D tentatively TRBD1 (5 bases). The V end was cut by 0 bases, the J end by 9 bases, with 15 bases between. The CDR3 is 15 amino acids. Germline CDR1 LNHDA, CDR2 SQIVND (reference sequence). Supplemented by reference TRBV19 and TRBJ2-1, the full variable domain reads DGGITQSPKYLFRKEGQNVTLSCEQNLNHDAMYWYRQDPGQGLRLIYYSQIVNDFQKGDIAEGYSVSREKKESFPLTVTSAQKNPTAFYLCASSIDRDGAGEQFFGPGTRLTVL.

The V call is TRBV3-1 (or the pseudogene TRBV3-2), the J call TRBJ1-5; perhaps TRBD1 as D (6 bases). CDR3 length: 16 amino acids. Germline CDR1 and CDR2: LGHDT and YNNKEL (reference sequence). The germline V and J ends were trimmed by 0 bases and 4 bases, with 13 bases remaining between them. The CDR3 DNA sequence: TGTGCCAGCAGCCAAGATCCTGGACAGAGAAATCAGCCCCAGCATTTT. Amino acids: CASSQDPGQRNQPQHF.

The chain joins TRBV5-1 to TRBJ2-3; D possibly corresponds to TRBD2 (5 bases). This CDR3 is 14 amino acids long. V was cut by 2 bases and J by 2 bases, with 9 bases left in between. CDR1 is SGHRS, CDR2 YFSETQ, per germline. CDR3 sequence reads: CASSLSGNTDTQYF. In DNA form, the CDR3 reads TGCGCCAGCAGCTTATCCGGGAACACAGATACGCAGTATTTT.

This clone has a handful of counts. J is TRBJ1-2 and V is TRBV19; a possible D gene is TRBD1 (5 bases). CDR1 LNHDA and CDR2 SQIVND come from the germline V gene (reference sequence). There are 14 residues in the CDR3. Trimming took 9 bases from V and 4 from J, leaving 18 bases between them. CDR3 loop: CASHGLGTSYGYTF. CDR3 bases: TGTGCCAGCCATGGTTTGGGGACTTCCTATGGCTACACCTTC.

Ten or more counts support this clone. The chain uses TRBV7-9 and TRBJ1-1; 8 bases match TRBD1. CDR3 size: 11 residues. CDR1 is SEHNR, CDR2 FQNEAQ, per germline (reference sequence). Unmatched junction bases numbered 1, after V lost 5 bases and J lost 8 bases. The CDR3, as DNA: TGTGCCAGCAGCCGGGACAGGGAAGCTTTCTTT. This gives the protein CASSRDREAFF. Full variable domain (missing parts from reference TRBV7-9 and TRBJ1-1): DTGVSQNPRHKITKRGQNVTFRCDPISEHNRLYWYRQTLGQGPEFLTYFQNEAQLEKSRLLSDRFSAERPKGSFSTLEIQRTEQGDSAMYLCASSRDREAFFGQGTRLTVV.

The CDR3 sequence: CASSSIARENGYTF. CDR3 coding DNA: TGTGCCAGCAGCTCAATTGCGAGGGAAAATGGCTACACCTTC. The chain carries TRBV5-5 and TRBJ1-2; D uncertain. The CDR3 is 14 amino acids. The V gene's germline CDR1 is SGHKS and CDR2 YYEKEE (reference sequence). V lost 3 bases, J lost 6 bases, and 15 bases lay in between.